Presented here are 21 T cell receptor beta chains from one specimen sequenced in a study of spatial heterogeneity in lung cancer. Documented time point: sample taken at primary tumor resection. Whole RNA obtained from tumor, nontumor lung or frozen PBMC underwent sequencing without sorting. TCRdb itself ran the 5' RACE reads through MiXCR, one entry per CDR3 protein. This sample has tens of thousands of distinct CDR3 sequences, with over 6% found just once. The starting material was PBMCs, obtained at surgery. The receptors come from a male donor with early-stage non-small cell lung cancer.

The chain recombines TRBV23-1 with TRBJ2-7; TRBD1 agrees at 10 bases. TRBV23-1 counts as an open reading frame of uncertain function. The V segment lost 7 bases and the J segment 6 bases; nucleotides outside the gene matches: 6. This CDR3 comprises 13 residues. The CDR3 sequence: CASTTGGNVEQYF. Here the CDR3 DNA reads TGCGCCAGCACGACAGGGGGCAACGTCGAGCAGTACTTC.

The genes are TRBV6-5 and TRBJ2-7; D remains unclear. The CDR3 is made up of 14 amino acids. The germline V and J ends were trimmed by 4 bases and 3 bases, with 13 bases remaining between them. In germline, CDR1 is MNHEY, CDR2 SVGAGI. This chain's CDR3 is CASSSQRHIYEQYF. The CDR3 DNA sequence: TGTGCCAGCAGTTCCCAACGACACATCTACGAGCAGTACTTC.

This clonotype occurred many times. CDR3 sequence reads: CASSPPGQGMGEPQHF. The CDR3, as DNA: TGTGCCAGCTCACCCCCGGGACAGGGTATGGGCGAGCCCCAGCATTTT. This chain links TRBV18 with TRBJ1-5; 9 bases are a match to TRBD1. The CDR3 runs to 16 residues. V shed 3 bases, J shed 8 bases, and the junction held 11 bases outside the gene matches. Germline CDR1 is KGHSH and CDR2 is LQKENI.

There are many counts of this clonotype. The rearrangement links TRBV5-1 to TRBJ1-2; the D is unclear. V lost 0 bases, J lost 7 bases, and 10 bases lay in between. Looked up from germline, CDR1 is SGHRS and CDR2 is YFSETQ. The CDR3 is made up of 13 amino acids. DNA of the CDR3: TGCGCCAGCAGCTTGGAGCAAGGCACTGGCTACACCTTC. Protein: CASSLEQGTGYTF.

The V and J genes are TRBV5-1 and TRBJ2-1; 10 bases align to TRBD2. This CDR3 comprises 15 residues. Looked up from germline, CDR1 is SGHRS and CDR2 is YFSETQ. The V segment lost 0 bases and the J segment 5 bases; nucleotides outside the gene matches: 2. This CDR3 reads CASSLEAGGHNEQFF. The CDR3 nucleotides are TGCGCCAGCAGCTTGGAAGCGGGAGGGCACAATGAGCAGTTCTTC. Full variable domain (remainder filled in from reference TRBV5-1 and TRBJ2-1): KAGVTQTPRYLIKTRGQQVTLSCSPISGHRSVSWYQQTPGQGLQFLFEYFSETQRNKGNFPGRFSGRQFSNSRSEMNVSTLELGDSALYLCASSLEAGGHNEQFFGPGTRLTVL.

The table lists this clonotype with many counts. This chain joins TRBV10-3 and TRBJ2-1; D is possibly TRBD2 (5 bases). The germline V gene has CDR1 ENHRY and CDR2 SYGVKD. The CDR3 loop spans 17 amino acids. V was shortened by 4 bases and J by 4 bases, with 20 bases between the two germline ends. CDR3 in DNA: TGTGCCATCAGTGCGGCCCAGGACTCGTACTTTTACAATGAGCAGTTCTTC. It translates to CAISAAQDSYFYNEQFF.

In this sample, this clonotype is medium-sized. Here the CDR3 reads CASGSGLPYQETQYF. In DNA form, the CDR3 reads TGTGCCAGCGGATCGGGACTACCGTACCAAGAGACCCAGTACTTC. This chain links TRBV28 with TRBJ2-5, with 7 bases aligning to TRBD2. Trimming removed 8 bases from V and 0 bases from J; junction bases left unmatched: 9. Germline loops: CDR1 MDHEN, CDR2 SYDVKM. The CDR3 consists of 15 residues.

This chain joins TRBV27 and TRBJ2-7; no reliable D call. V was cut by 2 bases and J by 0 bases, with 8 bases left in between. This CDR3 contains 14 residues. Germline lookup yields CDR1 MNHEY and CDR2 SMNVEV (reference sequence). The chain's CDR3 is CASSLKSSSYEQYF. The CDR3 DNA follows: TGTGCCAGCAGTTTAAAATCGAGCTCCTACGAGCAGTACTTC.

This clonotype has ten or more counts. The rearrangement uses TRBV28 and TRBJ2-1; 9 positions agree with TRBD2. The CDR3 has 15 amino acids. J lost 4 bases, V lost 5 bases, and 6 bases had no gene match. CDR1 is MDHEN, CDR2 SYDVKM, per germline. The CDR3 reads CASSAGLARYNEQFF. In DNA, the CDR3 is TGTGCCAGCAGTGCGGGACTAGCTAGGTACAATGAGCAGTTCTTC.

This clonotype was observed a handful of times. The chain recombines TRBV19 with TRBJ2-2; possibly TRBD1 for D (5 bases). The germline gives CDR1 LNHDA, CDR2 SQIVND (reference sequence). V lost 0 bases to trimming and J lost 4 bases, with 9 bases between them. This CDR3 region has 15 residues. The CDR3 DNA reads TGTGCCAGTAGTATAGACAGGGAACCCACCGGGGAGCTGTTTTTT. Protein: CASSIDREPTGELFF.

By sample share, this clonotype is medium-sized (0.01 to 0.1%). Here the CDR3 DNA reads TGCAGCGTTGAAGCCCTTGGCCCAGAGACCCAGTACTTC. This codes for CSVEALGPETQYF. This chain joins TRBV29-1 and TRBJ2-5, with D uncertain. The CDR3 has 13 residues. V lost 1 base to trimming and J lost 4 bases, with 10 bases between them. Germline values: CDR1 SQVTM, CDR2 ANQGSEA.

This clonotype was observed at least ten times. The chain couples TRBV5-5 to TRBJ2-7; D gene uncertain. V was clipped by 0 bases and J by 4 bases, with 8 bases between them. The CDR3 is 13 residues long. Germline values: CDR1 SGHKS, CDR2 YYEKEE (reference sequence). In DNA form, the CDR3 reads TGTGCCAGCAGCTTGGTTGTCGGATACGAGCAGTACGTC. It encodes CASSLVVGYEQYV.

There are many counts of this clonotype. The CDR3 DNA reads TGTGCCAGCAGTGTGCGACAGGACAATGAGCAGTTCTTC. Translation: CASSVRQDNEQFF. The V and J genes are TRBV2 and TRBJ2-1, with D possibly matching TRBD1 (6 bases). CDR3 length: 13 amino acids. V gave up 4 bases and J gave up 5 bases, with 9 bases separating them. Germline CDR1 reads SNHLY; CDR2 reads FYNNEI.

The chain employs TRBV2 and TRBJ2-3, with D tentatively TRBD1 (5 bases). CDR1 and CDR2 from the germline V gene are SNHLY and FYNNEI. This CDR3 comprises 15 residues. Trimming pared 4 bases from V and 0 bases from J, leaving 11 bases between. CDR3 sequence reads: CASSVQGTSTDTQYF. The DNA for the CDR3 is TGTGCCAGCAGTGTCCAGGGAACCAGCACAGATACGCAGTATTTT.

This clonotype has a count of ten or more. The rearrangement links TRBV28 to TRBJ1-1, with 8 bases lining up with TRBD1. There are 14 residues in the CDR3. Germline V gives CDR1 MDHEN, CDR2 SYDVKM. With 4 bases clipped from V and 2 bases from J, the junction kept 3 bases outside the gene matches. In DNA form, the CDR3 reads TGTGCCAGCAGTTCGGACAGGGTAAACACTGAAGCTTTCTTT. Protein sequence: CASSSDRVNTEAFF.

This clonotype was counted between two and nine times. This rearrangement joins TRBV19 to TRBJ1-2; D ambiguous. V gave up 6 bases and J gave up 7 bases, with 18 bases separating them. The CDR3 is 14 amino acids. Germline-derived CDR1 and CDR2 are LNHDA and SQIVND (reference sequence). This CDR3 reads CASSPPEPSAGYTF. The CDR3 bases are TGTGCCAGTAGCCCCCCAGAACCCTCCGCTGGCTACACCTTC.

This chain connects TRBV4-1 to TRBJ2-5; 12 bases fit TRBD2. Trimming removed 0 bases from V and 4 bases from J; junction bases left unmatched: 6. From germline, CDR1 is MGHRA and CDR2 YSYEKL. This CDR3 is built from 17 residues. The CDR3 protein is CASSQELAGGSRETQYF. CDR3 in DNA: TGCGCCAGCAGCCAAGAGCTAGCGGGAGGGTCAAGAGAGACCCAGTACTTC.

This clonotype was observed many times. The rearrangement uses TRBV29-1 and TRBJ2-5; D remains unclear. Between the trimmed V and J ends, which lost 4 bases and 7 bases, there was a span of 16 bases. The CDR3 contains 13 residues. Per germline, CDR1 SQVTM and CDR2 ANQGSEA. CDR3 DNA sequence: TGCAGCGTTGTTTCGTCGTCTGAGCGGACCCAGTACTTC. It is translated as CSVVSSSERTQYF.

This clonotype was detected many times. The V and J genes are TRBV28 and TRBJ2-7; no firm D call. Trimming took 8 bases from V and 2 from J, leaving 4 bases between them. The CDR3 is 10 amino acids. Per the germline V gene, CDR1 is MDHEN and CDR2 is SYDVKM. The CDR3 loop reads CASGTYEQYF. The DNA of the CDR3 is TGTGCCAGCGGAACCTACGAGCAGTACTTC.

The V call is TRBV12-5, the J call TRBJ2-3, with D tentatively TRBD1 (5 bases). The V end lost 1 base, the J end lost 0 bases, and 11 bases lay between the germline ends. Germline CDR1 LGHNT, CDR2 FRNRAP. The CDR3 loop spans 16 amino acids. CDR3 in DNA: TGTGCTAGTGGTTTGGGGGCAGGGCCTAGCACAGATACGCAGTATTTT. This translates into CASGLGAGPSTDTQYF.

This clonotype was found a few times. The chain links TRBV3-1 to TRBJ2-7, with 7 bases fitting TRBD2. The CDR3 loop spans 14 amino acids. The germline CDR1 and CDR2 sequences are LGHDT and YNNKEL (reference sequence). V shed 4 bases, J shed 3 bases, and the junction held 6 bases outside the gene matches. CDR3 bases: TGTGCCAGCAGCCGGGCGAGCGGGGACTACGAGCAGTACTTC. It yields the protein CASSRASGDYEQYF.